These 4 T cell receptor beta chains came from one sample sequenced in a study of blood T cell repertoires in COVID-19. Sequenced by immunoSEQ multiplex PCR; TCRdb stores in-frame clones only, minus some. This sample has about 140,000 clones, with about 80% found just once. The sequenced material came from PBMCs or T cells enriched from blood (not recorded which). These receptors were taken from a woman aged 18 to 35 who had been exposed to COVID-19.

V is TRBV28 and J is TRBJ1-1; 7 bases agree with TRBD1. Germline loops: CDR1 MDHEN, CDR2 SYDVKM. V shed 9 bases, J shed 2 bases, and the junction held 12 bases outside the gene matches. This CDR3 is built from 15 residues. CDR3 DNA sequence: TGTGCCAGTTTCCCGTTGGGGACAGATAACACTGAAGCTTTCTTT. As protein: CASFPLGTDNTEAFF. Looking up the rest from reference TRBV28 and TRBJ1-1 gives the full variable domain: DVKVTQSSRYLVKRTGEKVFLECVQDMDHENMFWYRQDPGLGLRLIYFSYDVKMKEKGDIPEGYSVSREKKERFSLILESASTNQTSMYLCASFPLGTDNTEAFFGQGTRLTVV.

The chain joins TRBV4-2 to TRBJ2-1, with 8 bases that match TRBD2. V was clipped by 2 bases and J by 5 bases; unmatched bases: 5. This CDR3 region has 15 residues. Germline V gives CDR1 LGHNA, CDR2 YNFKEQ. The CDR3 DNA is TGTGCCAGCAGCCAACTTCAAGCGGGGGACAATGAGCAGTTCTTC. This encodes CASSQLQAGDNEQFF.

The V gene is TRBV28, the J gene TRBJ1-1; 10 bases are shared with TRBD1. Trimming removed 5 bases from V and 1 base from J; junction bases left unmatched: 13. Germline V CDR1 and CDR2: MDHEN, SYDVKM. The CDR3 loop spans 18 amino acids. The DNA for the CDR3 is TGTGCCAGCAGTGAACGTTTGACAGGGGGCAGACAGAACACTGAAGCTTTCTTT. Translated: CASSERLTGGRQNTEAFF.

The chain is built from TRBV6-5 and TRBJ2-1; TRBD2 is a possible D gene (6 bases). Germline loops: CDR1 MNHEY, CDR2 SVGAGI. The CDR3 covers 15 residues. Trimming took off 2 bases at V and 6 bases at J, with 14 bases between the two ends. CDR3 residues: CASSYGWEASNEQFF. As DNA, the CDR3 is TGTGCCAGCAGTTACGGGTGGGAGGCTAGCAATGAGCAGTTCTTC.